This TCR beta chain emerged from a study of blood T cell repertoires in COVID-19. As for the study in general: Samples taken during acute and convalescent COVID-19 were collected in the United States, Italy and Spain. T cells, B-cell-depleted T cells, or PBMCs provided the cDNA or gDNA that served as material.

The CDR3 extends over 12 amino acids. Germline values: CDR1 LNHNV, CDR2 YYDKDF (reference sequence). The V gene lost 7 bases and the J gene lost 5 bases, with 9 bases spanning the gap. In the original processing: By means of reference gene primer amplification, nucleated cell counts were estimated. Measured with immunoSEQ multiplex PCR; TCRdb has only the in-frame clones, and not every one. V and J calls and clone size are those listed in that table; D and trimming were worked out from the DNA. This sample has some 200,000 clones, with under 90% found just once. This chain links TRBV15 with TRBJ1-5; no clear D gene. Input material: peripheral blood. This receptor was taken from a middle-aged man with acute or convalescent COVID-19. This chain's CDR3 is CATKSGDQPQHF. CDR3 nucleotides: TGTGCCACCAAGAGCGGAGATCAGCCCCAGCATTTT.